This T cell receptor beta chain is drawn from a study of cytomegalovirus exposure and HLA in healthy donors. The protocol was immunoSEQ multiplex PCR, while the TCRdb copy is restricted to in-frame clones and leaves out a portion. Of roughly 70,000 clones in the sample, 96% were seen once. The germline CDR1 and CDR2 sequences are LGHNT and FRNRAP. V shed 6 bases and J 5 bases; nucleotides not matched to a gene: 15. The CDR3 is made up of 16 amino acids. The sample consisted of PBMCs. The source of this sequence is a woman between 18 and 29 years old in good health and CMV-seropositive. This chain uses TRBV12-5 with TRBJ2-7; TRBD2 matches at 8 bases. CDR3 in DNA: TGTGCTAGTGGCAATGGTATAGGAGCGGGAGCCAACGAGCAGTACTTC. Translating gives CASGNGIGAGANEQYF.